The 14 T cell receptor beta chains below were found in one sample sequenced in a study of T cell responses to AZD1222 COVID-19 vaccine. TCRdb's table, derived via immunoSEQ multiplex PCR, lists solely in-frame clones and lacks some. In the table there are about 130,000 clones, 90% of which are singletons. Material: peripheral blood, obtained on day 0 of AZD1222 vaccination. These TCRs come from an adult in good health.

Here the CDR3 DNA reads TGTGCCAGCAGCCAGCAACTGGCAGGCCACGAGCAGTACTTC. Its translation is CASSQQLAGHEQYF. The chain couples TRBV3-1 (or the pseudogene TRBV3-2) to TRBJ2-7; no clear D. The CDR3 spans 14 residues. The V end was cut by 3 bases, the J end by 5 bases, with 14 bases between. The V gene's germline CDR1 is LGHDT and CDR2 YNNKEL (reference sequence).

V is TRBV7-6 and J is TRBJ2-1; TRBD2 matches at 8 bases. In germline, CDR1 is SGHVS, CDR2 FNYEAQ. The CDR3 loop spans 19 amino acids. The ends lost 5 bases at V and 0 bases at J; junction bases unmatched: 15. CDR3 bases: TGTGCCAGCAGCCTCCGAGAAAGGACTAGCCCGAGCTCCTACAATGAGCAGTTCTTC. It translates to CASSLRERTSPSSYNEQFF.

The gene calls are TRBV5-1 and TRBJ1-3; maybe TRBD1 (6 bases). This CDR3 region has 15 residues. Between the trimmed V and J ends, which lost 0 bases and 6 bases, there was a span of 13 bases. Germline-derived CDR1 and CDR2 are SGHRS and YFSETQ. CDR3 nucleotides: TGCGCCAGCAGCTTGGACCGGGGGCGGGAAAACACCATATATTTT. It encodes CASSLDRGRENTIYF.

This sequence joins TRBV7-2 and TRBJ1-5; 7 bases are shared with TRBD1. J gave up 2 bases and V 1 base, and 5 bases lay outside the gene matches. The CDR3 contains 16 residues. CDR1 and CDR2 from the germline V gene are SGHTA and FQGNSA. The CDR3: CASSLVRGPGNQPQHF. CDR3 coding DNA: TGTGCCAGCAGCTTAGTGAGGGGGCCGGGCAATCAGCCCCAGCATTTT.

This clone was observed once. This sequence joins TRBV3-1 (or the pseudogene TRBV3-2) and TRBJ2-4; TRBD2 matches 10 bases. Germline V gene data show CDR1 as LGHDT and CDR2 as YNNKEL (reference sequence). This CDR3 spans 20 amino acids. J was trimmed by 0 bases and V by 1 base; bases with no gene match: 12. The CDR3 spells CASSQVGGSGGLVAKNIQYF. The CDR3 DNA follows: TGTGCCAGCAGCCAAGTTGGTGGTAGCGGGGGGCTCGTAGCCAAAAACATTCAGTACTTC.

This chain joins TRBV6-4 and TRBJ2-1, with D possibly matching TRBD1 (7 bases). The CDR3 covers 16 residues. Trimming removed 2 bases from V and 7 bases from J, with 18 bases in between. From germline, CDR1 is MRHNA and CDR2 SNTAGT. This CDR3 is CASSDRRRGRINEQFF. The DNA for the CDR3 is TGTGCCAGCAGTGACCGCAGGAGGGGGCGGATAAATGAGCAGTTCTTC.

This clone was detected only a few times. The CDR3 DNA reads TGTGCCAGCAGCCAAGGGGGGGCGCTTGGCTACACCTTC. The encoded protein is CASSQGGALGYTF. The chain uses TRBV3-1 (or the pseudogene TRBV3-2) and TRBJ1-2, with D perhaps TRBD1 (6 bases). Germline lookup yields CDR1 LGHDT and CDR2 YNNKEL (reference sequence). The CDR3 contains 13 residues. Trimming took 1 base from V and 7 from J, leaving 10 bases between them.

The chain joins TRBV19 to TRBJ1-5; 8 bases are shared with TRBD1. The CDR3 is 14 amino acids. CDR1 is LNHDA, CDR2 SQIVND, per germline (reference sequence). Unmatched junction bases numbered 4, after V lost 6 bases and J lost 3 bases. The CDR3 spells CASSQGADNQPQHF. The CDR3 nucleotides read TGTGCCAGTAGCCAGGGGGCTGACAATCAGCCCCAGCATTTT.

CDR3 DNA sequence: TGTGCCAGCAGTTCCCCACTGACAGGGGAGTCCTACAATGAGCAGTTCTTC. Translating gives CASSSPLTGESYNEQFF. The chain couples TRBV11-2 to TRBJ2-1, with 8 bases that match TRBD1. This CDR3 spans 17 amino acids. Germline trimming cut 6 bases from V and 1 base from J; bases unmatched to any gene: 11. Per the germline V gene, CDR1 is SGHAT and CDR2 is FQNNGV.

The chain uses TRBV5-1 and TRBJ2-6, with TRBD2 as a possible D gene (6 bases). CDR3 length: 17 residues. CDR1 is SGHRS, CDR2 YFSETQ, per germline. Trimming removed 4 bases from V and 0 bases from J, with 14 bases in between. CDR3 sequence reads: CASSHGRLDSGANVLTF. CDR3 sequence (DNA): TGCGCCAGCAGCCACGGACGACTAGACTCTGGGGCCAACGTCCTGACTTTC.

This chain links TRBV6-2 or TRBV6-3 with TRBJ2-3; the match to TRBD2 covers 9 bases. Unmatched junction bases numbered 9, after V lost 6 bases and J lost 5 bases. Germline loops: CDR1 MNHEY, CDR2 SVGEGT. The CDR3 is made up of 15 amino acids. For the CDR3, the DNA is TGTGCCAGCAGCCCGGTGGGCGGGAGGGGAGATACGCAGTATTTT. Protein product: CASSPVGGRGDTQYF.

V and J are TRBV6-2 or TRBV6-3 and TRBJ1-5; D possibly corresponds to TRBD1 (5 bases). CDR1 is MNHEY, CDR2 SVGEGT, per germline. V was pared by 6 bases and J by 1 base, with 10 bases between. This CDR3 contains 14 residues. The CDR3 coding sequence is TGTGCCAGCAGCCTGACAGTGAGCAATCAGCCCCAGCATTTT. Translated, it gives CASSLTVSNQPQHF.

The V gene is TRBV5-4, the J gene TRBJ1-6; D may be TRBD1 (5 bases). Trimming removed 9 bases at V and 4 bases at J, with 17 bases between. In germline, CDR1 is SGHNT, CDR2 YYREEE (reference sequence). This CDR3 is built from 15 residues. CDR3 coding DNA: TGTGCCACCCACGGGGGGACGGAGTATAATTCACCCCTCCACTTT. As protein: CATHGGTEYNSPLHF.

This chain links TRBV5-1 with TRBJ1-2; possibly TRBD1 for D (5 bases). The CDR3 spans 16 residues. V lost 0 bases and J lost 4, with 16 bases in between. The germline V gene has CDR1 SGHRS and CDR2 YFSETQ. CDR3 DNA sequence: TGCGCCAGCAGCTTGGGACCCAAGGGGCCGACCTATGGCTACACCTTC. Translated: CASSLGPKGPTYGYTF.